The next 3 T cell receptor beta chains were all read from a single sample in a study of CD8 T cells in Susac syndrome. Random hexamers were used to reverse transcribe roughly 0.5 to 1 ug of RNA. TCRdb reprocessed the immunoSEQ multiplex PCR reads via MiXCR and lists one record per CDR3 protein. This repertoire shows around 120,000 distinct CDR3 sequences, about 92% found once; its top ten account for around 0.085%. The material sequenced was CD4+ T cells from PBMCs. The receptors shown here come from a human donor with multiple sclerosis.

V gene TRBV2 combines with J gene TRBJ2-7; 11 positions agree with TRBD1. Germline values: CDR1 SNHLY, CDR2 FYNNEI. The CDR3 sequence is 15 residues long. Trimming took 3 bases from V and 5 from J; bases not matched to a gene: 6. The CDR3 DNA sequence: TGTGCCAGCAGTGAGATTCGGACAGGGGGCGACGAGCAGTACTTC. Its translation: CASSEIRTGGDEQYF.

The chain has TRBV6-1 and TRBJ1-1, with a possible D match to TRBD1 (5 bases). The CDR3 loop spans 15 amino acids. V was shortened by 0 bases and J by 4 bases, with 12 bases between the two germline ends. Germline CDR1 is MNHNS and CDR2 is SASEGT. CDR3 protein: CASSEAWGYSTEAFF. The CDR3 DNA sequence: TGTGCCAGCAGTGAAGCGTGGGGGTACAGCACTGAAGCTTTCTTT.

CDR3 DNA: TGTGCCAGCAGTTACCGGGACAGGGGAACCGGGGCCAACGTCCTGACTTTC. The encoded protein is CASSYRDRGTGANVLTF. The chain joins TRBV6-5 to TRBJ2-6; 10 positions match TRBD1. The V segment lost 2 bases and the J segment 4 bases; nucleotides outside the gene matches: 5. CDR3 length: 17 amino acids. Germline V gene data show CDR1 as MNHEY and CDR2 as SVGAGI.